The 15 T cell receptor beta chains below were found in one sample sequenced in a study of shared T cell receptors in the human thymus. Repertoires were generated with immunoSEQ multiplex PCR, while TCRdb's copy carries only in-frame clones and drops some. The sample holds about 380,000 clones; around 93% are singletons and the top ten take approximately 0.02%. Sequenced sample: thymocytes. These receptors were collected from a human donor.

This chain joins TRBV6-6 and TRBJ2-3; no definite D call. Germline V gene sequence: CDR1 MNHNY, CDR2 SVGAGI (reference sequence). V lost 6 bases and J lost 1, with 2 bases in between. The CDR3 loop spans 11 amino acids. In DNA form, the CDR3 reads TGTGCCAGCAGACGCACAGATACGCAGTATTTT. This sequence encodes CASRRTDTQYF.

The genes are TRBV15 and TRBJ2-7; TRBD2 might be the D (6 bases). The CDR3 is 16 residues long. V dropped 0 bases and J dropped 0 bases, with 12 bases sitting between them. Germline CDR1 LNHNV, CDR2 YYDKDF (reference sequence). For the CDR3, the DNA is TGTGCCACCAGCAGAGATCAAGGGCGGGACTCCTACGAGCAGTACTTC. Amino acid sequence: CATSRDQGRDSYEQYF.

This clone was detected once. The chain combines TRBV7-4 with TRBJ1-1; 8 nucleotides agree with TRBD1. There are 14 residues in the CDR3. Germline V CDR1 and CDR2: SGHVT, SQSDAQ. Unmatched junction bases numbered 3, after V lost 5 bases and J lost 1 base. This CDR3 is CASSDRGGNTEAFF. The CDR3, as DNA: TGTGCCAGCAGCGACAGGGGTGGGAACACTGAAGCTTTCTTT.

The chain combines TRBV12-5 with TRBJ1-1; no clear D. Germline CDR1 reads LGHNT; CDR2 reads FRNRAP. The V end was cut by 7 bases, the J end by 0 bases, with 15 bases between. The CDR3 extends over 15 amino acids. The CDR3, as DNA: TGTGCTAGTGCCCCATTTCACTCCTTGAACACTGAAGCTTTCTTT. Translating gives CASAPFHSLNTEAFF.

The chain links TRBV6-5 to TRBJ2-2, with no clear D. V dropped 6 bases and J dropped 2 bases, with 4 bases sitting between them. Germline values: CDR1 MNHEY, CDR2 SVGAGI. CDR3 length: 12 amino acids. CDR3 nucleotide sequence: TGTGCCAGCAGCGGCAACACCGGGGAGCTGTTTTTT. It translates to CASSGNTGELFF.

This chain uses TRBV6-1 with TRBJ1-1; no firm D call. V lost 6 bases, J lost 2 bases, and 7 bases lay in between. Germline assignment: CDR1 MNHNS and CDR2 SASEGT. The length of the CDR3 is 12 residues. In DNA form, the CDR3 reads TGTGCCAGCAGCCCCCTTAACACTGAAGCTTTCTTT. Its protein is CASSPLNTEAFF.

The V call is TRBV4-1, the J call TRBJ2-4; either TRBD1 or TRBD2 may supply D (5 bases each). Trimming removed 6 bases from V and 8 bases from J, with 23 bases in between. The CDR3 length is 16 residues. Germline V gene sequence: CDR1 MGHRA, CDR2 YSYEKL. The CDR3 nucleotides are TGCGCCAGCAGGGGGCTACGGCCCCTAGGGAGCGACATTCAGTACTTC. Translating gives CASRGLRPLGSDIQYF.

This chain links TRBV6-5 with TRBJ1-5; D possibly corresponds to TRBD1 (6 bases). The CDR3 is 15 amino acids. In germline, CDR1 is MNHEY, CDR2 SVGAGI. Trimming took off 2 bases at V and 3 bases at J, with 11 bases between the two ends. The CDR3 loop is CASSYTGSLNQPQHF. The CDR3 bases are TGTGCCAGCAGTTACACAGGGTCCCTCAATCAGCCCCAGCATTTT.

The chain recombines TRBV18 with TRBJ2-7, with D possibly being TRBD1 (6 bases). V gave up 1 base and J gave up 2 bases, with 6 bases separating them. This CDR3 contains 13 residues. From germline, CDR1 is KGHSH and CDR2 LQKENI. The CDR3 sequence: CASSPRDTYEQYF. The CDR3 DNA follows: TGTGCCAGCTCACCACGGGACACCTACGAGCAGTACTTC.

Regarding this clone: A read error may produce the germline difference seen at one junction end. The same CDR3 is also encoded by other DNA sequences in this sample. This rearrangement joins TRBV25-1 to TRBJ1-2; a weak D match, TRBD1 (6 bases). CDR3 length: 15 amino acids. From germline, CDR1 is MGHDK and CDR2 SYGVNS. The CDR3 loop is CASSEGGTRGDGYTF. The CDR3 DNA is TGTGCCAGTAGTGAAGGTGGGACAAGGGGCGATGGCTACACCTTC.

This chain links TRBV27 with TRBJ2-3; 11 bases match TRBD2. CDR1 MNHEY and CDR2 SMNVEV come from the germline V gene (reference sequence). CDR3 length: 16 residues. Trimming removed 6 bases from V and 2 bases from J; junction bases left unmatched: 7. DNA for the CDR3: TGTGCCAGCAGCCCTAGACTAGCGGGGACCACAGATACGCAGTATTTT. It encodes CASSPRLAGTTDTQYF.

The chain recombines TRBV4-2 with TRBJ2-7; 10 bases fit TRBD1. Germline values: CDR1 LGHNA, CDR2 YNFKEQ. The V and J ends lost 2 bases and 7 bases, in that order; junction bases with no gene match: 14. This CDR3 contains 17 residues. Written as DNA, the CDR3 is TGTGCCAGCAGCCAACAAGTAAGGGACAGGGGCGTTCAGGAGCAGTACTTC. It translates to CASSQQVRDRGVQEQYF.

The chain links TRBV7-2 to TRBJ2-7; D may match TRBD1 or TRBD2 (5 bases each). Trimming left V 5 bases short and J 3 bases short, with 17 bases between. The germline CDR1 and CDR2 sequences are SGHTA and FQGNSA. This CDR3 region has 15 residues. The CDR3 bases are TGTGCCAGCAGCCCCCGAGCGGTCAGGGACTACGAGCAGTACTTC. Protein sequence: CASSPRAVRDYEQYF.

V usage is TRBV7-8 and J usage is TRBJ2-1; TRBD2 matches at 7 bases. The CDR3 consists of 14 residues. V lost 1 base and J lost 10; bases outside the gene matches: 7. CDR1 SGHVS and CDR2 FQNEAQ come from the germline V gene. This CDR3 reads CASSLGASGREQFF. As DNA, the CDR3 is TGTGCCAGCAGCTTAGGGGCTAGCGGACGAGAGCAGTTCTTC.

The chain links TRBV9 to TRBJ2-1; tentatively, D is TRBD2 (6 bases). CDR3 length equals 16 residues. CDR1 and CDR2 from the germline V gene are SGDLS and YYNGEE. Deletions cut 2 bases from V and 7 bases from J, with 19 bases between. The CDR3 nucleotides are TGTGCCAGCAGCGTGGGGCGAGGAGGGTCTCAGAATGAGCAGTTCTTC. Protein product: CASSVGRGGSQNEQFF.